The 2 T cell receptor beta chains listed next were all sequenced from one sample in a study of blood T cell repertoires in COVID-19. Only in-frame clones appear in the TCRdb table, and some are missing; sequencing was by immunoSEQ multiplex PCR. The sample shows around 260,000 clones, roughly 85% of them seen only once. Sample: peripheral blood. All receptors derive from a woman younger than 45 with active or convalescent COVID-19.

The chain employs TRBV6-5 and TRBJ1-1; D remains ambiguous. Germline V gives CDR1 MNHEY, CDR2 SVGAGI. Deletions cut 6 bases from V and 7 bases from J, with 9 bases between. There are 11 residues in the CDR3. The CDR3 loop is CASSRTGEAFF. CDR3 nucleotide sequence: TGTGCCAGCAGCCGTACTGGTGAAGCTTTCTTT.

J is TRBJ1-1 and V is TRBV10-3, with D perhaps matching TRBD1 (6 bases). Between the trimmed V and J ends, which lost 10 bases and 5 bases, there was a span of 20 bases. Germline values: CDR1 ENHRY, CDR2 SYGVKD. The length of the CDR3 is 14 residues. This chain's CDR3 is CATCRDKGTTEAFF. DNA of the CDR3: TGTGCCACCTGCCGGGACAAGGGGACGACTGAAGCTTTCTTT.